This TCR beta chain came from a study of Graves' ophthalmopathy and Graves' hyperthyroidism. Study-wide points: Ophthalmopathy progression was predicted by the model at 60% to 71% sensitivity and less than 80% specificity.

The V end lost 4 bases, the J end lost 1 base, and 14 bases lay between the germline ends. The CDR3 covers 15 residues. The germline gives CDR1 ENHRY, CDR2 SYGVKD. Using RNA transcripts, the TCR beta CDR3 regions were amplified. First-round RT-PCR relied on HTBI primers, and a second-round multiplex PCR came next. In TCRdb, the multiplex PCR reads were re-called with MiXCR into one record per CDR3 protein. The profile shows about 390,000 distinct CDR3 sequences, approximately 18% of them singletons. Hyperthyroidism patients were newly diagnosed, under 2 months' duration, aged 18 to 65. Serum thyroxine and TRAb, along with clinical symptoms, thyroid ultrasound and orbital computed tomography, were what diagnosis relied on. PBMCs had their origin in fresh peripheral blood (roughly 11 ml). Ten or more counts support this clonotype. Its antigen is still unknown.

The chain links TRBV10-3 to TRBJ2-7; D remains ambiguous. This sequence originates from an adult woman with stable Graves' hyperthyroidism. Sequences were obtained from peripheral blood. The CDR3 loop reads CAISGGGVSSYEQYF. The CDR3 DNA reads TGTGCCATCAGTGGAGGTGGCGTGTCATCCTACGAGCAGTACTTC.